A single sample gave rise to the 20 T cell receptor beta chains below, sequenced in a study of blood T cell repertoires in COVID-19. Produced via immunoSEQ multiplex PCR; TCRdb's table is partial and in-frame only. The sample has some 230,000 clones, approximately 78% seen once. Input material: peripheral blood. These receptors came from a woman of 80 years or more with COVID-19, enrolled during active disease.

The V gene is TRBV4-3, the J gene TRBJ2-3; 9 bases are shared with TRBD2. V shed 4 bases and J 3 bases; nucleotides not matched to a gene: 5. Germline V lookup: CDR1 LGHNA, CDR2 YSLEER. This CDR3 region has 15 residues. CDR3: CASSPGTSITDTQYF. DNA of the CDR3: TGCGCCAGCAGCCCCGGGACTAGCATTACAGATACGCAGTATTTT.

In this sample, this clone turned up once. The sample carries other DNA sequences with the same CDR3. This chain joins TRBV7-9 and TRBJ1-2; D unresolved. With 5 bases removed from V and 4 bases from J, the gap between germline ends came to 11 bases. The CDR3 totals 13 residues. From germline, CDR1 is SEHNR and CDR2 FQNEAQ (reference sequence). In DNA form, the CDR3 reads TGTGCCAGCAGCCCGCCAGGTATCTATGGCTACACCTTC. It codes for CASSPPGIYGYTF.

This clone was recorded once. The chain uses TRBV18 and TRBJ2-7, with TRBD1 identical over 8 bases. Germline CDR1 is KGHSH and CDR2 is LQKENI. The CDR3 is 16 residues long. After removal of 0 bases from V and 1 base from J, the junction contained 5 bases not matched to a gene. CDR3 residues: CASSPPRTGLSYEQYF. The CDR3 region has the DNA TGTGCCAGCTCACCACCCAGGACAGGGCTATCCTACGAGCAGTACTTC.

This chain joins TRBV30 and TRBJ1-1; D may be TRBD1 (5 bases). Germline V gene data show CDR1 as GTSNPN and CDR2 as SVGIG (reference sequence). The CDR3 runs 13 residues. The V gene lost 0 bases and the J gene lost 5 bases, with 10 bases spanning the gap. The CDR3 DNA is TGTGCCTGGAGTGTACAGGAGGGTACTGAAGCTTTCTTT. Translating it yields CAWSVQEGTEAFF.

The rearrangement joins TRBV7-3 to TRBJ2-7, with D maybe TRBD2 (6 bases). With 0 bases removed from V and 6 bases from J, the gap between germline ends came to 12 bases. This CDR3 has 14 amino acids. CDR1 and CDR2 from the germline V gene are SGHTA and FQGTGA. The CDR3 reads CASSLTPGLPEQYF. Written as DNA, the CDR3 is TGTGCCAGCAGCTTAACTCCGGGACTCCCCGAGCAGTACTTC. The whole variable domain, remainder taken from reference TRBV7-3 and TRBJ2-7, is GAGVSQTPSNKVTEKGKYVELRCDPISGHTALYWYRQSLGQGPEFLIYFQGTGAADDSGLPNDRFFAVRPEGSVSTLKIQRTERGDSAVYLCASSLTPGLPEQYFGPGTRLTVT.

This chain uses TRBV29-1 with TRBJ1-2; D is ambiguous. V lost 3 bases, J lost 7 bases, and 15 bases lay in between. Germline V CDR1 and CDR2: SQVTM, ANQGSEA. CDR3 length: 13 residues. The CDR3 DNA sequence: TGCAGCGTTGAGGAGACGTCTGTGGCTGGCTACACCTTC. Protein product: CSVEETSVAGYTF. The complete variable domain, with remaining parts taken from reference TRBV29-1 and TRBJ1-2, reads SAVISQKPSRDICQRGTSLTIQCQVDSQVTMMFWYRQQPGQSLTLIATANQGSEATYESGFVIDKFPISRPNLTFSTLTVSNMSPEDSSIYLCSVEETSVAGYTFGSGTRLTVV.

V is TRBV19 and J is TRBJ2-3; 12 positions match TRBD2. CDR1 LNHDA and CDR2 SQIVND come from the germline V gene (reference sequence). This CDR3 has 17 residues. Losses at the gene ends were 0 bases for V and 5 bases for J; bases not matched to a gene: 6. CDR3 loop: CASSIEGLAGGIDTQYF. Here the CDR3 DNA reads TGTGCCAGTAGTATAGAGGGTCTAGCGGGGGGGATAGATACGCAGTATTTT.

The chain has TRBV19 and TRBJ1-5; 7 positions agree with TRBD1. V lost 5 bases to trimming and J lost 3 bases; unmatched junction nucleotides: 13. This CDR3 region has 17 residues. Per germline, CDR1 LNHDA and CDR2 SQIVND (reference sequence). CDR3 coding DNA: TGTGCCAGTAGTCTACAGGGGCCCCAAGCCCCCAATCAGCCCCAGCATTTT. Amino acid sequence: CASSLQGPQAPNQPQHF.

V and J are TRBV24-1 and TRBJ2-1; a weak D match, TRBD2 (5 bases). CDR3 length: 14 residues. The germline CDR1 and CDR2 sequences are KGHDR and SFDVKD. The V gene lost 9 bases and the J gene lost 0 bases, with 11 bases spanning the gap. The CDR3 is CATGSVSSYNEQFF. The CDR3 region has the DNA TGTGCCACCGGTAGCGTTAGCTCCTACAATGAGCAGTTCTTC.

V usage is TRBV19 and J usage is TRBJ1-4, with D unclear. There are 15 residues in the CDR3. CDR1 is LNHDA, CDR2 SQIVND, per germline (reference sequence). Trimming shortened V by 1 base and J by 0 bases, and 6 bases separated the two germline ends. CDR3 nucleotide sequence: TGTGCCAGTAGTATAGGCGCCTCAACTAATGAAAAACTGTTTTTT. Translation gives CASSIGASTNEKLFF.

The rearrangement uses TRBV7-9 and TRBJ2-5; TRBD1 matches at 8 bases. The CDR3 is made up of 16 amino acids. CDR1 and CDR2 from the germline V gene are SEHNR and FQNEAQ (reference sequence). V was clipped by 4 bases and J by 0 bases; unmatched bases: 7. As DNA, the CDR3 is TGTGCCAGCAGCTCCGCAGGGGGCCTGTACCAAGAGACCCAGTACTTC. Protein sequence: CASSSAGGLYQETQYF.

The rearrangement links TRBV5-4 to TRBJ2-7, with TRBD2 as a possible D gene (5 bases). CDR1 and CDR2 from the germline V gene are SGHNT and YYREEE (reference sequence). The V end was cut by 0 bases, the J end by 4 bases, with 8 bases between. The CDR3 extends over 13 amino acids. In DNA form, the CDR3 reads TGTGCCAGCAGCTTGGGGGAGCAGTACGAGCAGTACTTC. Translation: CASSLGEQYEQYF.

The V and J genes are TRBV18 and TRBJ2-1, with 10 bases identical to TRBD2. Germline assignment: CDR1 KGHSH and CDR2 LQKENI. J gave up 4 bases and V 3 bases, and 3 bases lay outside the gene matches. The CDR3 runs to 15 residues. DNA of the CDR3: TGTGCCAGCTCACCCAGGACTAGCGGATACAATGAGCAGTTCTTC. It encodes CASSPRTSGYNEQFF.

The chain combines TRBV11-2 with TRBJ2-7; 12 nucleotides agree with TRBD2. Germline V gives CDR1 SGHAT, CDR2 FQNNGV. The CDR3 contains 14 residues. The junction had 0 bases not matched to a gene; V was cut back by 3 bases and J by 3 bases. CDR3 in amino acids: CASSLTSGGYEQYF. CDR3 bases: TGTGCCAGCAGCTTGACTAGCGGGGGCTACGAGCAGTACTTC.

The chain's CDR3 is CASSLNGLGNSPLHF. In nucleotides, the CDR3 is TGTGCCAGCAGCCTAAACGGGTTAGGAAATTCACCCCTCCACTTT. The chain uses TRBV7-9 and TRBJ1-6; D remains unclear. V gave up 5 bases and J gave up 7 bases, with 15 bases separating them. CDR3 length equals 15 residues. From germline, CDR1 is SEHNR and CDR2 FQNEAQ (reference sequence).

The chain has TRBV21-1 and TRBJ1-1. TRBV21-1 is given as a pseudogene. This CDR3 has 12 amino acids. CDR3 in DNA: TGTGCCAGCAGCAACGGGAGGGGAGTCGCTTTCTTT. Translated, it gives CASSNGRGVAFF.

The chain is built from TRBV11-2 and TRBJ1-4, with D maybe TRBD1 (5 bases). The CDR3 totals 15 residues. The germline gives CDR1 SGHAT, CDR2 FQNNGV. Deletions cut 6 bases from V and 4 bases from J, with 15 bases between. The CDR3 DNA follows: TGTGCCAGCAGGCGACCGGGACTTGTTAATGAAAAACTGTTTTTT. It is translated as CASRRPGLVNEKLFF.

The J gene is TRBJ2-7, the V gene TRBV7-5; the listed D gene, TRBD2, was not tested against the DNA. TRBV7-5 is flagged as a pseudogene. The CDR3 has 12 residues. CDR3 sequence reads: CARSLLSYEQYF. In nucleotides, the CDR3 is TGTGCCAGAAGCTTACTATCCTACGAGCAGTACTTC.

The chain employs TRBV11-2 and TRBJ2-7; 9 bases are shared with TRBD1. From germline, CDR1 is SGHAT and CDR2 FQNNGV. The V gene end was trimmed by 1 base and the J gene end by 6 bases; junction bases not matched to a gene: 7. CDR3 length: 15 residues. The CDR3 loop is CASSLGGDRVAEQYF. As DNA, the CDR3 is TGTGCCAGCAGCTTAGGTGGGGACAGGGTGGCCGAGCAGTACTTC. Full variable domain (outside the CDR3, taken from reference TRBV11-2 and TRBJ2-7): EAGVAQSPRYKIIEKRQSVAFWCNPISGHATLYWYQQILGQGPKLLIQFQNNGVVDDSQLPKDRFSAERLKGVDSTLKIQPAKLEDSAVYLCASSLGGDRVAEQYFGPGTRLTVT.

CDR3 in amino acids: CSSQRAGRGGYTF. The CDR3 DNA sequence: TGCAGCTCCCAGAGGGCGGGGAGAGGGGGCTACACCTTC. The V call is TRBV29-1, the J call TRBJ1-2; D is unresolved. This CDR3 is 13 amino acids long. CDR1 and CDR2 from the germline V gene are SQVTM and ANQGSEA. V was trimmed by 8 bases and J by 8 bases, leaving 21 bases between them.